This T cell receptor (beta chain) was captured in a study of blood T cell repertoires in COVID-19. Background on the study: Spain, Italy and the United States supplied samples that represented acute and convalescent COVID-19.

As handled by the study authors: Scientists estimated how many nucleated cells there were by amplifying reference gene primers. The assay was immunoSEQ multiplex PCR, and TCRdb's table has in-frame clones only and misses some. From that table come the V and J calls and clone size; the DNA was used to work out D and trimming. Here the sample spans about 300,000 clones, about 80% being singletons. CDR3 length: 17 residues. CDR1 is LNHDA, CDR2 SQIVND, per germline (reference sequence). Trimming cost V 3 bases and J 1 base; bases outside gene matches: 9. This clone showed up many times. The material sequenced was peripheral blood. This chain connects TRBV19 to TRBJ1-1; 9 bases map to TRBD1. The clonotype originates from a woman in her forties or fifties who had recovered from COVID-19. The chain's CDR3 is CASSIPVPGQGNTEAFF. The CDR3 region has the DNA TGTGCCAGTAGTATCCCTGTGCCGGGACAGGGGAACACTGAAGCTTTCTTT. The whole variable domain, remainder taken from reference TRBV19 and TRBJ1-1, is DGGITQSPKYLFRKEGQNVTLSCEQNLNHDAMYWYRQDPGQGLRLIYYSQIVNDFQKGDIAEGYSVSREKKESFPLTVTSAQKNPTAFYLCASSIPVPGQGNTEAFFGQGTRLTVV.